A selection of T cell receptor beta chains follows, all from one sample in a study of blood T cells in healthy people across ages. A single record per CDR3 protein comes from TCRdb applying MiXCR to the 5' RACE reads. Altogether some 730,000 distinct CDR3 sequences are present, around a fifth being singletons, with the ten largest covering roughly 22%. The sequencing input was blood. Receptors originate from an older man in good health. Both conserved end residues are part of each CDR3. D genes are given only for firm matches. The listing skips clone size in some rows; elsewhere it reads once, few, many or a size class.

>TRBJ2-6|NA|TRBD2|TRBV7-9
TGTGCCAGCAGCTTTGGGGGGGATCGTGGGGCCAACGTCCTGACTTTC
CASSFGGDRGANVLTF
>TRBJ1-2|NA|NA|TRBV12-3/TRBV12-4
TGTGCCATTTCTCTTGGGGCTAACTATGGCTACACCTTC
CAISLGANYGYTF
>TRBJ2-1|NA|NA|TRBV10-3
TGTGCCATCAGTGAGTCGGATCGGGGGCCCTCCTACAATGAGCAGTTCTTC
CAISESDRGPSYNEQFF
>TRBJ2-3|NA|NA|TRBV21-1
TGTGCCAGCAGCAAAGGAGGGGATACGCAGTATTTT
CASSKGGDTQYF
>TRBJ2-6|NA|NA|TRBV20-1
TGCAGTGCTAGAGAGAACTCTGGGGCCAACGTCCTGACTTTC
CSARENSGANVLTF
>TRBJ2-1|NA|TRBD1|TRBV5-6
TGTGCCAGCAGCAGCCCCAATAGGGGGCGACTCCTCAATGAGCAGTTCTTC
CASSSPNRGRLLNEQFF
>TRBJ1-4|NA|NA|TRBV20-1
TGCAGTGCTGTCATACTCGCAGAAAAACTGTTTTTT
CSAVILAEKLFF
>TRBJ2-1|NA|NA|TRBV7-2
TGTGCCAGCAGCTTAGCGTCGGTTAATGAGCAGTTCTTC
CASSLASVNEQFF
>TRBJ1-2|few|TRBD1|TRBV27
TGTGCCAGCAGTTTAACTTCGACAGGGGGCTATGGCTACACCTTC
CASSLTSTGGYGYTF
>TRBJ1-2|many|NA|TRBV7-9
TGTGCCAGCAGCGAAGGTCCGGTCAGGGGAGGCTACACCTTC
CASSEGPVRGGYTF
>TRBJ2-1|NA|NA|TRBV20-1
TGCAGTGCCCCGCCCTCCAGCGGATTCTACAATGAGCAGTTCTTC
CSAPPSSGFYNEQFF
>TRBJ2-3|few|TRBD1|TRBV6-6
TGTGCCAGCAGTTACACCTGGATGACAGGGGGCTTAACAGATACGCAGTATTTT
CASSYTWMTGGLTDTQYF
>TRBJ2-1|NA|NA|TRBV30
TGTGCCTGGAGTCAACTGGGACCCTTTGAGCAGTTCTTC
CAWSQLGPFEQFF
>TRBJ2-2|NA|TRBD2|TRBV7-6
TGTGCCAGCAGCCGAAGCGGGGGGTTCACCGGGGAGCTGTTTTTT
CASSRSGGFTGELFF
>TRBJ1-4|NA|NA|TRBV12-3/TRBV12-4
TGTGCCAGCAGTTTAGGACAGATTGATGAAAAACTGTTTTTT
CASSLGQIDEKLFF
>TRBJ2-2|few|TRBD1|TRBV24-1
TGTGCCACCAGTGAACCCGGGACAGGGGTTGCCGGGGAGCTGTTTTTT
CATSEPGTGVAGELFF
>TRBJ2-3|NA|NA|TRBV6-6
TGTGCCAGCAAGACGGGGTACACAGATACGCAGTATTTT
CASKTGYTDTQYF